This TCR beta chain was profiled in a study of shared clonotypes between healthy human individuals. Using immunoSEQ multiplex PCR, the repertoire was profiled, and TCRdb retains in-frame clones only, with some absent. The data show about 600,000 clones, less than 98% seen once. All of the donors resided in Nashville, Tennessee, and each was a Caucasian adult. The CDR3 consists of 17 residues. From germline, CDR1 is PRHDT and CDR2 FYEKMQ (reference sequence). Trimming left V 1 base short and J 4 bases short, with 17 bases between. The chain recombines TRBV13 with TRBJ1-3; D possibly corresponds to TRBD1 (6 bases). This receptor was taken from a young woman in good health. Sequences were obtained from naive CD4+ T cells sorted from blood. Subset noted: CD45RA+ positively selected. CDR3 coding DNA: TGTGCCAGCAGCTTAGAAGATCTAGGGGGACTGGGAAACACCATATATTTT. It translates to CASSLEDLGGLGNTIYF.